A single sample gave rise to the 27 T cell receptor beta chains below, sequenced in a study of identical twins. TCRdb passed the 5' RACE reads through MiXCR, listing each CDR3 protein once. The sample holds about 430,000 distinct CDR3 sequences, around a sixth seen once. Sequencing was done on a sample of naive T cells sorted from blood. The receptors derive from a man aged 45-65 years in good health.

The chain uses TRBV6-2 or TRBV6-3 and TRBJ2-3, with D unresolved. From germline, CDR1 is MNHEY and CDR2 SVGEGT. Trimming took 4 bases from V and 3 from J, leaving 11 bases between them. The CDR3 is made up of 14 amino acids. Written as DNA, the CDR3 is TGTGCCAGCAGTTGGCAGGTCGGGACAGATACGCAGTATTTT. Its translation is CASSWQVGTDTQYF.

This clonotype was recorded many times. V usage is TRBV5-1 and J usage is TRBJ2-1, with a tentative D call TRBD1 (5 bases). Looked up from germline, CDR1 is SGHRS and CDR2 is YFSETQ. This CDR3 has 14 residues. V was clipped by 0 bases and J by 5 bases, with 9 bases between them. The chain's CDR3 is CASSLVWTNNEQFF. For the CDR3, the DNA is TGCGCCAGCAGCTTGGTGTGGACAAACAATGAGCAGTTCTTC. Full variable domain (rest looked up from reference TRBV5-1 and TRBJ2-1): KAGVTQTPRYLIKTRGQQVTLSCSPISGHRSVSWYQQTPGQGLQFLFEYFSETQRNKGNFPGRFSGRQFSNSRSEMNVSTLELGDSALYLCASSLVWTNNEQFFGPGTRLTVL.

The chain joins TRBV11-2 to TRBJ1-3; a possible D gene is TRBD1 (5 bases). Trimming removed 3 bases from V and 4 bases from J, with 13 bases in between. The germline gives CDR1 SGHAT, CDR2 FQNNGV. This CDR3 is 15 amino acids long. The CDR3 spells CASSLIGVDGNTIYF. As DNA, the CDR3 is TGTGCCAGCAGCTTGATAGGGGTGGACGGAAACACCATATATTTT.

The chain carries TRBV6-5 and TRBJ1-1; maybe TRBD1 (6 bases). The CDR3 length is 13 residues. With 5 bases removed from V and 6 bases from J, the gap between germline ends came to 13 bases. From germline, CDR1 is MNHEY and CDR2 SVGAGI. The CDR3 DNA follows: TGTGCCAGCAGTCTAAGGGGGAAGGCTGAAGCTTTCTTT. Translated, it gives CASSLRGKAEAFF.

This clonotype was detected ten times or more. CDR3 in amino acids: CANPNPAGLYNEQFF. In DNA, the CDR3 is TGTGCCAACCCGAACCCCGCAGGGCTCTACAATGAGCAGTTCTTC. V usage is TRBV25-1 and J usage is TRBJ2-1; possibly TRBD1 for D (5 bases). The germline V gene encodes CDR1 MGHDK and CDR2 SYGVNS. V was shortened by 10 bases and J by 3 bases, with 19 bases between the two germline ends. The CDR3 has 15 residues.

Worth noting for this clonotype: Since a much larger clone is just one base distant, this may be a read error. The chain is built from TRBV6-1 and TRBJ2-1, with TRBD2 as a possible D gene (6 bases). Deletions cut 6 bases from V and 11 bases from J, with 17 bases between. Germline V lookup: CDR1 MNHNS, CDR2 SASEGT. The CDR3 extends over 13 amino acids. In DNA form, the CDR3 reads TGTGCCAGCAGCCCCGGGAGCTGGAATAAGCAGTTCTTC. It specifies CASSPGSWNKQFF.

This clonotype appeared many times. The chain recombines TRBV5-1 with TRBJ2-7, with unresolved D. The V and J ends lost 4 bases and 5 bases respectively, with 10 bases between them. Per the germline V gene, CDR1 is SGHRS and CDR2 is YFSETQ. CDR3 length equals 12 residues. For the CDR3, the DNA is TGCGCCAGCAGCCCACACGGACACGAGCAGTACTTC. Its translation: CASSPHGHEQYF.

This clonotype was detected only a few times. The chain has TRBV12-3 or TRBV12-4 and TRBJ2-5; weak D call: TRBD2 (5 bases). The V end lost 6 bases, the J end lost 5 bases, and 16 bases lay between the germline ends. The CDR3 is 14 residues long. CDR3 sequence (DNA): TGTGCCAGCAGCCCTTTTTGGGAGAGGGAGACCCAGTACTTC. Protein sequence: CASSPFWERETQYF.

The V call is TRBV7-9, the J call TRBJ2-7; possible D gene TRBD1, 6 bases. Germline loops: CDR1 SEHNR, CDR2 FQNEAQ (reference sequence). The CDR3 covers 15 residues. Trimming removed 4 bases from V and 3 bases from J, with 16 bases in between. The CDR3 loop is CASSSRQAPFYEQYF. The CDR3 DNA follows: TGTGCCAGCAGCTCGAGACAGGCCCCCTTCTACGAGCAGTACTTC. Full variable domain (missing parts from reference TRBV7-9 and TRBJ2-7): DTGVSQNPRHKITKRGQNVTFRCDPISEHNRLYWYRQTLGQGPEFLTYFQNEAQLEKSRLLSDRFSAERPKGSFSTLEIQRTEQGDSAMYLCASSSRQAPFYEQYFGPGTRLTVT.

The genes are TRBV7-2 and TRBJ1-3; D ambiguous. The germline V and J ends were trimmed by 5 bases and 3 bases, with 11 bases remaining between them. The germline gives CDR1 SGHTA, CDR2 FQGNSA. CDR3 length: 14 amino acids. The DNA of the CDR3 is TGTGCCAGCAGCCCATCGTCGTTTGGAAACACCATATATTTT. Protein product: CASSPSSFGNTIYF.

This clonotype was seen more than once but under ten times. V and J are TRBV7-2 and TRBJ2-7, with D perhaps matching TRBD1 (6 bases). The germline gives CDR1 SGHTA, CDR2 FQGNSA. V lost 6 bases to trimming and J lost 3 bases, with 15 bases between them. This CDR3 region has 14 residues. The CDR3 sequence: CASRLDSFGYEQYF. CDR3 DNA: TGTGCCAGCAGACTGGACAGTTTTGGCTACGAGCAGTACTTC.

V gene TRBV7-3 combines with J gene TRBJ2-4, with a weak D call TRBD2 (5 bases). Germline V gene sequence: CDR1 SGHTA, CDR2 FQGTGA. The CDR3 is 16 amino acids. Between the trimmed V and J ends, which lost 4 bases and 0 bases, there was a span of 13 bases. Here the CDR3 reads CASSSKAALAKNIQYF. The CDR3 nucleotides are TGTGCCAGCAGCTCTAAAGCGGCACTAGCCAAAAACATTCAGTACTTC.

The J gene is TRBJ1-1, the V gene TRBV3-1, with D possibly TRBD1 on 5 matching bases. V was trimmed by 0 bases and J by 2 bases, leaving 10 bases between them. CDR3 length equals 15 residues. The V gene's germline CDR1 is LGHDT and CDR2 YNNKEL (reference sequence). The CDR3 coding sequence is TGTGCCAGCAGCCAAGATGGAGGGGTAAACACTGAAGCTTTCTTT. Residues: CASSQDGGVNTEAFF.

In DNA form, the CDR3 reads TGTGCCAGCAGCCGTTGGAGAGGGGGGAATCCTTTCTTT. This encodes CASSRWRGGNPFF. This chain links TRBV14 with TRBJ1-1, with D perhaps TRBD1 (6 bases). Germline-derived CDR1 and CDR2 are SGHDN and FVKESK. Trimming cost V 4 bases and J 12 bases, with 18 bases left between them. CDR3 size: 13 residues. Filled out from reference TRBV14 and TRBJ1-1, the complete variable domain reads EAGVTQFPSHSVIEKGQTVTLRCDPISGHDNLYWYRRVMGKEIKFLLHFVKESKQDESGMPNNRFLAERTGGTYSTLKVQPAELEDSGVYFCASSRWRGGNPFFGQGTRLTVV.

This clonotype was seen a few times. V usage is TRBV6-1 and J usage is TRBJ1-1, with D unclear. V lost 7 bases and J lost 0, with 9 bases in between. The CDR3 is made up of 13 amino acids. The germline V gene has CDR1 MNHNS and CDR2 SASEGT. CDR3 loop: CASKIGVNTEAFF. As DNA, the CDR3 is TGTGCCAGCAAAATAGGAGTGAACACTGAAGCTTTCTTT.

The CDR3 reads CASGAAYNSPLHF. Here the CDR3 DNA reads TGTGCCAGCGGTGCGGCTTATAATTCACCCCTCCACTTT. V and J are TRBV19 and TRBJ1-6; no clear D. Germline V gives CDR1 LNHDA, CDR2 SQIVND (reference sequence). V lost 9 bases and J 4 bases, leaving 10 bases between the germline ends. The CDR3 runs 13 residues. Full variable domain (missing parts from reference TRBV19 and TRBJ1-6): DGGITQSPKYLFRKEGQNVTLSCEQNLNHDAMYWYRQDPGQGLRLIYYSQIVNDFQKGDIAEGYSVSREKKESFPLTVTSAQKNPTAFYLCASGAAYNSPLHFGNGTRLTVT.

The J gene is TRBJ2-1, the V gene TRBV5-5; the match to TRBD2 covers 11 bases. The J segment lost 3 bases and the V segment lost 4 bases, leaving 3 bases of the junction unmatched. The germline V gene has CDR1 SGHKS and CDR2 YYEKEE (reference sequence). This CDR3 contains 15 residues. CDR3 amino acids: CASSQTSGDYNEQFF. CDR3 bases: TGTGCCAGCAGCCAGACTAGCGGGGACTACAATGAGCAGTTCTTC.

The J gene is TRBJ2-3, the V gene TRBV6-1, with 9 bases lining up with TRBD1. CDR3 length equals 15 residues. Germline lookup yields CDR1 MNHNS and CDR2 SASEGT. J was trimmed by 1 base and V by 10 bases; bases with no gene match: 9. The chain's CDR3 is CATWDRAWGTDTQYF. The CDR3 nucleotides read TGTGCCACCTGGGACAGGGCATGGGGCACAGATACGCAGTATTTT.

This clonotype was observed many times. V gene TRBV12-3 or TRBV12-4 combines with J gene TRBJ2-5; the D gene could be TRBD1 or TRBD2 (5 bases each). The CDR3 is 15 amino acids. V lost 6 bases and J lost 5, with 19 bases in between. CDR3 protein: CASSPRDASLETQYF. CDR3 nucleotide sequence: TGTGCCAGCAGCCCTAGGGACGCCAGCCTGGAGACCCAGTACTTC.

This clonotype was recorded many times. This sequence joins TRBV7-9 and TRBJ2-1; 7 bases line up with TRBD1. In germline, CDR1 is SEHNR, CDR2 FQNEAQ (reference sequence). Unmatched junction bases numbered 11, after V lost 5 bases and J lost 4 bases. This CDR3 is built from 16 residues. The CDR3 loop is CASSLGTGQIYNEQFF. CDR3 bases: TGTGCCAGCAGCCTTGGCACGGGACAGATTTACAATGAGCAGTTCTTC.

The table lists this clonotype with a count of one. This chain connects TRBV10-3 to TRBJ1-1; D is possibly TRBD1 (6 bases). Trimming removed 9 bases at V and 1 base at J, with 18 bases between. Germline V lookup: CDR1 ENHRY, CDR2 SYGVKD. The CDR3 is 15 residues long. CDR3 sequence reads: CAISQGIGKNTEAFF. DNA of the CDR3: TGTGCCATTTCACAGGGAATTGGAAAGAACACTGAAGCTTTCTTT.

This clonotype was detected many times. This CDR3 is CASSYSNRGWPQHF. The CDR3 region has the DNA TGTGCCAGCAGTTACTCGAACAGGGGCTGGCCCCAGCATTTT. The chain links TRBV6-2 or TRBV6-3 to TRBJ1-5; TRBD1 matches 7 bases. The V and J ends lost 0 bases and 9 bases, in that order; junction bases with no gene match: 5. There are 14 residues in the CDR3. From germline, CDR1 is MNHEY and CDR2 SVGEGT.

The chain is built from TRBV15 and TRBJ1-5; the match to TRBD1 covers 7 bases. CDR1 is LNHNV and CDR2 is YYDKDF in the germline V gene (reference sequence). CDR3 length: 16 amino acids. With V trimmed by 1 base and J by 0 bases, 3 bases remained unmatched. CDR3 in DNA: TGTGCCACCAGCAGAGGAAAGGGGGCTAGCAATCAGCCCCAGCATTTT. Its protein is CATSRGKGASNQPQHF.

V is TRBV7-4 and J is TRBJ2-7, with a weak D call TRBD1 (6 bases). With 5 bases removed from V and 7 bases from J, the gap between germline ends came to 18 bases. The germline V gene has CDR1 SGHVT and CDR2 SQSDAQ. The CDR3 has 14 residues. The chain's CDR3 is CASSPSAPRGEQYF. The DNA for the CDR3 is TGTGCCAGCAGCCCCTCGGCCCCCAGGGGTGAGCAGTACTTC.

This clonotype was detected many times. J is TRBJ2-1 and V is TRBV29-1; D unclear. Trimming pared 6 bases from V and 6 bases from J, leaving 15 bases between. CDR1 is SQVTM, CDR2 ANQGSEA, per germline. This CDR3 is built from 13 residues. CDR3 amino acids: CSVTKRSGNEQFF. In nucleotides, the CDR3 is TGCAGCGTGACGAAAAGGAGTGGCAATGAGCAGTTCTTC.

This clonotype was seen only once. J is TRBJ2-3 and V is TRBV10-3; 8 nucleotides agree with TRBD1. Germline V gene data show CDR1 as ENHRY and CDR2 as SYGVKD. The CDR3 is made up of 15 amino acids. With 4 bases clipped from V and 0 bases from J, the junction kept 3 bases outside the gene matches. CDR3 DNA sequence: TGTGCCATCAGTGGGACAGGGACGAGCACAGATACGCAGTATTTT. This translates into CAISGTGTSTDTQYF.

This rearrangement joins TRBV4-2 to TRBJ2-1; 7 nucleotides line up with TRBD2. V shed 3 bases and J 3 bases; nucleotides not matched to a gene: 8. Per the germline V gene, CDR1 is LGHNA and CDR2 is YNFKEQ. CDR3 length: 16 residues. This CDR3 reads CASSHSLSGVYNEQFF. The CDR3 nucleotides read TGTGCCAGCAGCCACTCTCTCAGCGGGGTCTACAATGAGCAGTTCTTC.